The TCR beta chain described here comes from a study of metastatic and nonmetastatic thyroid tumors. Study background: Across blood and tumor or nodule tissue, repertoires from malignant and benign thyroid patients were compared with one another.

CDR1 is SGHAT, CDR2 FQDESV, per germline (reference sequence). The CDR3 loop spans 15 amino acids. Unmatched junction bases numbered 6, after V lost 5 bases and J lost 6 bases. No patient received treatment before thyroid surgery. General study points: A significant increase in TCR beta diversity was reportedly seen in malignant thyroid tumors relative to benign nodules, in blood and tumor.

Per the original data handling: Clinicopathological groups of papillary thyroid cancer showed CDR3 differences that were used to build a distant-metastasis classifier. TCRdb re-called the PCR reads with MiXCR. The V and J calls here are based on TCRdb, not the publication. This table holds around 59,000 clones, roughly 15% found once. This clone was counted many times. The antigen remains unidentified. This clonotype was sampled from a male donor with papillary thyroid cancer or a benign thyroid nodule (not recorded which). Some clones in this sample may be carry-over from other donors' samples. The source material was blood. J is TRBJ2-1 and V is TRBV11-1; 11 nucleotides align to TRBD1. In nucleotides, the CDR3 is TGTGCCAGCAGCCCACCCGGGACAGGGGGCAATGAGCAGTTCTTC. This translates into CASSPPGTGGNEQFF. Together with reference TRBV11-1 and TRBJ2-1, the CDR3 gives the full variable domain: EAEVAQSPRYKITEKSQAVAFWCDPISGHATLYWYRQILGQGPELLVQFQDESVVDDSQLPKDRFSAERLKGVDSTLKIQPAELGDSAMYLCASSPPGTGGNEQFFGPGTRLTVL.